A single sample gave rise to the 8 T cell receptor beta chains below, sequenced in a study of blood T cell repertoires in COVID-19. Measured with immunoSEQ multiplex PCR; TCRdb has only the in-frame clones, and not every one. This sample carries 150,000 to 200,000 clones, 81% of them seen once, and the ten largest clones take around 12%. Sequencing was done on a sample of peripheral blood. The receptor source for this set is a woman aged 80 or older with COVID-19, enrolled during active disease.

The chain has TRBV6-5 and TRBJ1-2; D may be TRBD1 (6 bases). The CDR3 totals 13 residues. Per germline, CDR1 MNHEY and CDR2 SVGAGI. Trimming removed 6 bases from V and 6 bases from J, with 14 bases in between. CDR3 region: CASSLQGGHGYTF. The CDR3, as DNA: TGTGCCAGCAGCCTACAGGGCGGGCATGGCTACACCTTC.

CDR3 nucleotides: TGTGCCAGCAGCCAAGGACCCCGCGGCTACAATGAGCAGTTCTTC. As protein: CASSQGPRGYNEQFF. The chain combines TRBV4-2 with TRBJ2-1; D not certain. The germline CDR1 and CDR2 sequences are LGHNA and YNFKEQ. The germline V and J ends were trimmed by 1 base and 3 bases, with 10 bases remaining between them. This CDR3 comprises 15 residues.

This clone has only a few counts. The chain is built from TRBV7-9 and TRBJ2-1; TRBD2 matches at 9 bases. The germline gives CDR1 SEHNR, CDR2 FQNEAQ (reference sequence). This CDR3 comprises 15 residues. The trim removed 1 base at V and 10 bases at J, leaving 8 bases unmatched. CDR3 amino acids: CASSLGLAGTREQFF. Written as DNA, the CDR3 is TGTGCCAGCAGCTTAGGTCTAGCGGGAACCCGCGAGCAGTTCTTC.

The V and J genes are TRBV5-8 and TRBJ2-1; 10 positions match TRBD1. The CDR3 covers 15 residues. Trimming cost V 3 bases and J 6 bases; bases outside gene matches: 6. The V gene's germline CDR1 is SGHTS and CDR2 YDEGEE. CDR3 coding DNA: TGTGCCAGCAGCTCTGGACAGGGGGTACTCAATGAGCAGTTCTTC. This gives the protein CASSSGQGVLNEQFF.

The chain employs TRBV18 and TRBJ2-2; TRBD1 matches at 7 bases. This CDR3 spans 16 amino acids. V shed 2 bases, J shed 0 bases, and the junction held 3 bases outside the gene matches. CDR1 and CDR2 (germline): KGHSH, LQKENI. The CDR3 DNA reads TGTGCCAGCTCACCAGGGACAGTGACGAACACCGGGGAGCTGTTTTTT. Translating it yields CASSPGTVTNTGELFF. The whole variable domain, filled in from reference TRBV18 and TRBJ2-2, reads NAGVMQNPRHLVRRRGQEARLRCSPMKGHSHVYWYRQLPEEGLKFMVYLQKENIIDESGMPKERFSAEFPKEGPSILRIQQVVRGDSAAYFCASSPGTVTNTGELFFGEGSRLTVL.

This clone was seen once. The rearrangement links TRBV5-1 to TRBJ2-3, with 8 bases fitting TRBD2. V shed 1 base and J 9 bases; nucleotides not matched to a gene: 4. The CDR3 contains 13 residues. The germline CDR1 and CDR2 sequences are SGHRS and YFSETQ. The CDR3 bases are TGCGCCAGCAGCTTGACGACTAGCGAGACGCAGTATTTT. It is translated as CASSLTTSETQYF. Full variable domain (remainder filled in from reference TRBV5-1 and TRBJ2-3): KAGVTQTPRYLIKTRGQQVTLSCSPISGHRSVSWYQQTPGQGLQFLFEYFSETQRNKGNFPGRFSGRQFSNSRSEMNVSTLELGDSALYLCASSLTTSETQYFGPGTRLTVL.

The V gene is TRBV5-4, the J gene TRBJ1-2, with no clear D. Germline V gene sequence: CDR1 SGHNT, CDR2 YYREEE (reference sequence). The V end was cut by 2 bases, the J end by 8 bases, with 19 bases between. The CDR3 spans 15 residues. The CDR3 nucleotides are TGTGCCAGCAGCTTTTACGGGGTGATAGCGCGGGGCTACACCTTC. Translated, it gives CASSFYGVIARGYTF.

The chain uses TRBV2 and TRBJ1-5; no reliable D call. The CDR3 is 13 residues long. Per the germline V gene, CDR1 is SNHLY and CDR2 is FYNNEI. V lost 3 bases and J 3 bases, leaving 6 bases between the germline ends. The CDR3 here is CASSDYTNQPQHF. The CDR3 DNA sequence: TGTGCCAGCAGTGATTACACCAATCAGCCCCAGCATTTT.